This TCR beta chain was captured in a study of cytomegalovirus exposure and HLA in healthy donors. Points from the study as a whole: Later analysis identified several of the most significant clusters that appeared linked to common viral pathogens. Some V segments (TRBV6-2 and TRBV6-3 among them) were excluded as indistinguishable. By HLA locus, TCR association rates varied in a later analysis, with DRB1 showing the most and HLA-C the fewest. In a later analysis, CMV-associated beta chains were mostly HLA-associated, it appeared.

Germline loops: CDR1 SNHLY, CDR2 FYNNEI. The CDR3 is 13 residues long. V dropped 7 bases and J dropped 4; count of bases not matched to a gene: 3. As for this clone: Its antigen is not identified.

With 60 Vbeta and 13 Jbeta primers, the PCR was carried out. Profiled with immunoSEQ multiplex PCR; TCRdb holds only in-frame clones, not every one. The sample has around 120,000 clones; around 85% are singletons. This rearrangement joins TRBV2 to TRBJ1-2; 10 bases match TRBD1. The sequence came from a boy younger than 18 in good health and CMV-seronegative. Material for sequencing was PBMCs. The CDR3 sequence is CASTWTGGYGYTF. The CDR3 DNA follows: TGTGCCAGCACTTGGACAGGGGGCTATGGCTACACCTTC.